The 32 T cell receptor beta chains below come from one sample, sequenced in a study of T cell repertoires in cytomegalovirus infection. TCRdb reanalysed the reads using MiXCR and keeps one entry per CDR3 protein. The sample carries roughly 300,000 distinct CDR3 sequences, about a quarter recorded once. What was sequenced was PBMCs. These receptors were taken from a human donor in good health (CMV status not recorded). Some clones in this sample may be carry-over from other donors' samples.

This clonotype showed up just a few times. This chain links TRBV28 with TRBJ1-5; D gene unclear. Germline loops: CDR1 MDHEN, CDR2 SYDVKM. Trimming removed 3 bases from V and 4 bases from J, with 7 bases in between. The CDR3 spans 13 residues. The CDR3 sequence is CASSFAQNQPQHF. The CDR3 bases are TGTGCCAGCAGTTTCGCGCAGAATCAGCCCCAGCATTTT.

For this clonotype: The junction differs from germline at one of its ends, possibly a read error. The CDR3 DNA sequence: TGTGCCACCAGCTTAGGACGAGGGACTGACGCTTTCTTT. Encoded protein: CATSLGRGTDAFF. J is TRBJ1-1 and V is TRBV7-2; weak D call: TRBD1 (5 bases). The V gene's germline CDR1 is SGHTA and CDR2 FQGNSA. The CDR3 loop spans 13 amino acids.

The CDR3 DNA is TGCGCCAGCAGCCCGGAAAGGACTAATGAAAAACTGTTTTTT. It translates to CASSPERTNEKLFF. The chain couples TRBV4-1 to TRBJ1-4, with D uncertain. This CDR3 is built from 14 residues. Germline CDR1 is MGHRA and CDR2 is YSYEKL. V lost 4 bases to trimming and J lost 2 bases, with 8 bases between them.

V is TRBV24-1 and J is TRBJ1-2, with a tentative D call TRBD1 (6 bases). Trimming left V 2 bases short and J 4 bases short, with 10 bases between. CDR1 is KGHDR, CDR2 SFDVKD, per germline. This CDR3 spans 14 amino acids. The CDR3 here is CATSDYREAYGYTF. The CDR3 nucleotides are TGTGCCACCAGTGATTACAGGGAAGCCTATGGCTACACCTTC.

The CDR3 loop reads CASSQEGGRQGGQPQHF. The CDR3 DNA follows: TGTGCCAGCAGCCAAGAGGGTGGGAGGCAGGGAGGCCAGCCCCAGCATTTT. This rearrangement joins TRBV3-1 to TRBJ1-5, with a possible D match to TRBD1 (5 bases). The CDR3 length is 17 residues. The V end was cut by 0 bases, the J end by 7 bases, with 19 bases between. CDR1 LGHDT and CDR2 YNNKEL come from the germline V gene (reference sequence).

The J gene is TRBJ1-5, the V gene TRBV28; 7 bases fit TRBD1. CDR3 length equals 14 residues. With 6 bases clipped from V and 4 bases from J, the junction kept 6 bases outside the gene matches. The V gene's germline CDR1 is MDHEN and CDR2 SYDVKM. The CDR3 DNA reads TGTGCCAGCAGGCCGGGACAGTTGAATCAGCCCCAGCATTTT. Residues: CASRPGQLNQPQHF.

The chain combines TRBV15 with TRBJ2-1, with 9 bases aligning to TRBD2. The V and J ends lost 1 base and 8 bases, in that order; junction bases with no gene match: 12. CDR1 and CDR2 (germline): LNHNV, YYDKDF (reference sequence). The CDR3 contains 17 residues. In DNA form, the CDR3 reads TGTGCCACCAGCAGAGGCGCGAGACTAGCGGCAGGGGATGAGCAGTTCTTC. It translates to CATSRGARLAAGDEQFF.

In its sample, this clonotype was seen many times. The CDR3 protein is CASSLTERRPQYF. The CDR3 coding sequence is TGTGCCAGCAGCTTAACAGAACGTCGACCCCAGTACTTC. The chain combines TRBV7-2 with TRBJ2-5, with unresolved D. The V gene lost 2 bases and the J gene lost 9 bases, with 13 bases spanning the gap. Germline CDR1 is SGHTA and CDR2 is FQGNSA. The CDR3 contains 13 residues.

V gene TRBV2 combines with J gene TRBJ1-4; no firm D call. The germline V gene encodes CDR1 SNHLY and CDR2 FYNNEI. Trimming took 10 bases from V and 8 from J, leaving 14 bases between them. The CDR3 sequence is 12 residues long. The CDR3 DNA sequence: TGTGCCACCTGGGATCCGAGGGAAAAACTGTTTTTT. Encoded protein: CATWDPREKLFF.

The V gene is TRBV4-1, the J gene TRBJ2-7; a possible D gene is TRBD1 (5 bases). The CDR3 is 14 amino acids. V was cut by 5 bases and J by 0 bases, with 11 bases left in between. Germline CDR1 is MGHRA and CDR2 is YSYEKL. The CDR3 spells CASSKRQGSYEQYF. For the CDR3, the DNA is TGCGCCAGCAGCAAGAGGCAGGGCTCCTACGAGCAGTACTTC.

The rearrangement links TRBV4-2 to TRBJ2-2; no reliable D call. This CDR3 contains 17 residues. With 4 bases removed from V and 2 bases from J, the gap between germline ends came to 17 bases. Germline CDR1 and CDR2: LGHNA and YNFKEQ. This CDR3 reads CASSPRTWTENTGELFF. CDR3 nucleotide sequence: TGTGCCAGCAGCCCTCGCACATGGACCGAAAACACCGGGGAGCTGTTTTTT.

This clonotype appeared a few times. The rearrangement links TRBV5-4 to TRBJ2-7; the D is unclear. The CDR3 length is 14 residues. Looked up from germline, CDR1 is SGHNT and CDR2 is YYREEE (reference sequence). V was trimmed by 3 bases and J by 5 bases, leaving 15 bases between them. The CDR3: CASSSPRSSDEQYF. Here the CDR3 DNA reads TGTGCCAGCAGCTCACCCCGTTCGAGCGACGAGCAGTACTTC.

The chain has TRBV11-2 and TRBJ2-1; possible D gene TRBD1, 6 bases. From germline, CDR1 is SGHAT and CDR2 FQNNGV. V lost 1 base, J lost 1 base, and 8 bases lay in between. This CDR3 spans 15 amino acids. The CDR3 coding sequence is TGTGCCAGCAGCTTAGTCGACAGGTCCTACAATGAGCAGTTCTTC. Translated: CASSLVDRSYNEQFF.

The rearrangement uses TRBV24-1 and TRBJ2-1, with 8 bases identical to TRBD1. CDR3 size: 15 residues. Per the germline V gene, CDR1 is KGHDR and CDR2 is SFDVKD. V was clipped by 7 bases and J by 5 bases; unmatched bases: 9. For the CDR3, the DNA is TGTGCCACCAGCCCGACAGGGGAAGGGGACAATGAGCAGTTCTTC. The encoded protein is CATSPTGEGDNEQFF.

The rearrangement links TRBV7-2 to TRBJ2-7; TRBD2 aligns across 8 bases. CDR3 length: 14 amino acids. Per the germline V gene, CDR1 is SGHTA and CDR2 is FQGNSA. With 0 bases clipped from V and 6 bases from J, the junction kept 4 bases outside the gene matches. Here the CDR3 DNA reads TGTGCCAGCAGCTTAGCAGCGGGAGCGGGCGAGCAGTACTTC. Its protein product is CASSLAAGAGEQYF. Drawing the rest from reference TRBV7-2 and TRBJ2-7, the complete variable domain is GAGVSQSPSNKVTEKGKDVELRCDPISGHTALYWYRQSLGQGLEFLIYFQGNSAPDKSGLPSDRFSAERTGGSVSTLTIQRTQQEDSAVYLCASSLAAGAGEQYFGPGTRLTVT.

The chain has TRBV11-2 and TRBJ1-1; 7 nucleotides align to TRBD1. The CDR3 loop spans 14 amino acids. The germline V gene encodes CDR1 SGHAT and CDR2 FQNNGV. With 5 bases clipped from V and 5 bases from J, the junction kept 8 bases outside the gene matches. The CDR3 protein is CASSPTQGGTEAFF. CDR3 sequence (DNA): TGTGCCAGCAGCCCCACCCAGGGGGGGACTGAAGCTTTCTTT.

This chain connects TRBV28 to TRBJ2-5; D gene unclear. V was shortened by 6 bases and J by 5 bases, with 10 bases between the two germline ends. CDR1 MDHEN and CDR2 SYDVKM come from the germline V gene. The CDR3 sequence is 12 residues long. CDR3 sequence reads: CASRAAGETQYF. The CDR3 DNA reads TGTGCCAGCAGGGCCGCTGGGGAGACCCAGTACTTC.

This clonotype was found many times. This chain uses TRBV7-2 with TRBJ2-7; D is possibly TRBD2 (6 bases). From germline, CDR1 is SGHTA and CDR2 FQGNSA. V was clipped by 5 bases and J by 0 bases, with 20 bases between them. The CDR3 extends over 17 amino acids. The CDR3 sequence is CASSPTPGLPFSYEQYF. CDR3 DNA sequence: TGTGCCAGCAGCCCAACTCCGGGACTCCCATTCTCCTACGAGCAGTACTTC.

This clonotype was found many times. The genes are TRBV28 and TRBJ1-2; a possible D gene is TRBD1 (5 bases). CDR3 length equals 14 residues. V gave up 3 bases and J gave up 2 bases, with 10 bases separating them. The V gene's germline CDR1 is MDHEN and CDR2 SYDVKM. This CDR3 reads CASSFSTENYGYTF. The CDR3 nucleotides are TGTGCCAGCAGTTTTTCGACAGAGAACTATGGCTACACCTTC.

Only a few counts were recorded for this clonotype. The J gene is TRBJ2-5, the V gene TRBV9; no clear D. This CDR3 has 14 residues. Germline V gene data show CDR1 as SGDLS and CDR2 as YYNGEE. The germline V and J ends were trimmed by 0 bases and 7 bases, with 13 bases remaining between them. CDR3 sequence reads: CASSVDPASGTQYF. The CDR3 DNA sequence: TGTGCCAGCAGCGTAGACCCAGCATCCGGGACCCAGTACTTC.

This clonotype was counted ten times or more. The V gene is TRBV7-2, the J gene TRBJ2-7; the match to TRBD1 covers 8 bases. The CDR3 runs to 14 residues. The ends lost 6 bases at V and 1 base at J; junction bases unmatched: 5. Germline loops: CDR1 SGHTA, CDR2 FQGNSA. The CDR3 region is CASRPGQASYEQYF. The CDR3, as DNA: TGTGCCAGCAGACCGGGACAGGCATCCTACGAGCAGTACTTC. The entire variable domain, with the rest obtained from reference TRBV7-2 and TRBJ2-7, is as follows: GAGVSQSPSNKVTEKGKDVELRCDPISGHTALYWYRQSLGQGLEFLIYFQGNSAPDKSGLPSDRFSAERTGGSVSTLTIQRTQQEDSAVYLCASRPGQASYEQYFGPGTRLTVT.

This clonotype was observed a handful of times. The genes are TRBV12-3 or TRBV12-4 and TRBJ1-1; 7 positions match TRBD1. After removal of 5 bases from V and 6 bases from J, the junction contained 6 bases not matched to a gene. CDR3 length: 13 amino acids. The CDR3 DNA sequence: TGTGCCAGCAGTGCCACCGACAGGGCTGAAGCTTTCTTT. Translated: CASSATDRAEAFF.

This clonotype showed up many times. The rearrangement uses TRBV28 and TRBJ1-2, with D possibly matching TRBD1 (5 bases). Trimming took 4 bases from V and 4 from J, leaving 7 bases between them. Germline loops: CDR1 MDHEN, CDR2 SYDVKM. The CDR3 has 12 amino acids. CDR3 nucleotide sequence: TGTGCCAGCAGTTCAGGGCCCTATGGCTACACCTTC. It yields the protein CASSSGPYGYTF.

J is TRBJ1-5 and V is TRBV6-6, with D possibly matching TRBD1 (5 bases). CDR3 length: 13 amino acids. CDR1 is MNHNY, CDR2 SVGAGI, per germline (reference sequence). With 6 bases removed from V and 4 bases from J, the gap between germline ends came to 10 bases. Written as DNA, the CDR3 is TGTGCCAGCAGCGGGACCCCAAATCAGCCCCAGCATTTT. It specifies CASSGTPNQPQHF.

This clonotype appeared a few times. V gene TRBV2 combines with J gene TRBJ2-3; unclear D gene. Trimming removed 2 bases from V and 10 bases from J, with 7 bases in between. Germline-derived CDR1 and CDR2 are SNHLY and FYNNEI. This CDR3 has 11 residues. CDR3 residues: CASSEFPAQYF. Written as DNA, the CDR3 is TGTGCCAGCAGTGAATTCCCCGCGCAGTATTTT.

This clonotype was counted at least ten times. The chain couples TRBV7-8 to TRBJ2-7; D not resolved. The CDR3 sequence is 14 residues long. Per germline, CDR1 SGHVS and CDR2 FQNEAQ. V shed 4 bases and J shed 0 bases, with 10 bases lying between them. The CDR3 spells CASSWTASSYEQYF. The CDR3 nucleotides read TGTGCCAGCAGCTGGACGGCAAGCTCCTACGAGCAGTACTTC.

The chain has TRBV29-1 and TRBJ1-1; tentative D call: TRBD1 (5 bases). Trimming cost V 7 bases and J 6 bases, with 15 bases left between them. The germline CDR1 and CDR2 sequences are SQVTM and ANQGSEA. This CDR3 is 12 amino acids long. This chain's CDR3 is CSGGGGRAEAFF. DNA of the CDR3: TGCAGCGGGGGGGGGGGGAGGGCTGAAGCTTTCTTT. Based on the CDR3 plus reference TRBV29-1 and TRBJ1-1, the full variable domain is SAVISQKPSRDICQRGTSLTIQCQVDSQVTMMFWYRQQPGQSLTLIATANQGSEATYESGFVIDKFPISRPNLTFSTLTVSNMSPEDSSIYLCSGGGGRAEAFFGQGTRLTVV.

The V gene is TRBV5-6, the J gene TRBJ2-1; 10 bases map to TRBD2. This CDR3 comprises 16 residues. V lost 2 bases to trimming and J lost 4 bases; unmatched junction nucleotides: 6. Germline CDR1 is SGHDT and CDR2 is YYEEEE. The CDR3 protein is CASSFPSSGGYNEQFF. The DNA of the CDR3 is TGTGCCAGCAGCTTTCCTTCTAGCGGGGGTTACAATGAGCAGTTCTTC.

This clonotype was seen only a few times. The J gene is TRBJ2-7, the V gene TRBV6-2 or TRBV6-3; a possible D gene is TRBD1 (6 bases). V dropped 2 bases and J dropped 12 bases, with 14 bases sitting between them. The CDR3 is 12 residues long. CDR1 is MNHEY, CDR2 SVGEGT, per germline. CDR3 DNA: TGTGCCAGCAGTTACGCACAGGGCGGATTGTACTTC. Translating gives CASSYAQGGLYF.

The sample holds a few counts of this clonotype. The chain is built from TRBV6-1 and TRBJ2-7; D remains unclear. The CDR3 covers 13 residues. V was shortened by 2 bases and J by 0 bases, with 5 bases between the two germline ends. The germline V gene encodes CDR1 MNHNS and CDR2 SASEGT. CDR3 nucleotide sequence: TGTGCCAGCAGTGAAACCTTCTCCTACGAGCAGTACTTC. The encoded protein is CASSETFSYEQYF.

This chain connects TRBV12-3 or TRBV12-4 to TRBJ2-5; possible D gene TRBD2, 6 bases. Trimming removed 5 bases from V and 3 bases from J, with 10 bases in between. The CDR3 covers 13 residues. The chain's CDR3 is CASSPGLKETQYF. The CDR3 nucleotides are TGTGCCAGCAGTCCGGGACTCAAAGAGACCCAGTACTTC.

The V gene is TRBV28, the J gene TRBJ2-7; 8 nucleotides line up with TRBD1. Trimming cost V 6 bases and J 5 bases; bases outside gene matches: 6. The CDR3 extends over 13 amino acids. Germline CDR1 is MDHEN and CDR2 is SYDVKM. The CDR3 nucleotides read TGTGCCAGCAGGGGACAGGAGCGACACGAGCAGTACTTC. The encoded protein is CASRGQERHEQYF.